These 23 T cell receptor beta chains came from one sample sequenced in a study of T cells after yellow fever vaccination. TCRdb fed the 5' RACE reads into MiXCR, producing one record per CDR3 protein. The repertoire includes some 150,000 distinct CDR3 sequences, approximately 11% of them detected once, and 35% to 40% sits in the top ten. The specimen comprised CD8+ T cells sorted from PBMCs, sampled 15 days after the yellow fever booster vaccination. The receptors originated from a man aged 18 to 30 who received the YFV17D yellow fever vaccine.

The CDR3 DNA is TGTGCCAGCAGTGAGGGGACAGTCTACGAGCAGTACGTC. This codes for CASSEGTVYEQYV. J is TRBJ2-7 and V is TRBV6-1, with 7 bases that match TRBD1. In germline, CDR1 is MNHNS, CDR2 SASEGT. The CDR3 length is 13 residues. V was pared by 3 bases and J by 3 bases, with 2 bases of the junction left unmatched.

This clonotype was counted a few times. The chain has TRBV15 and TRBJ2-7, with 7 bases lining up with TRBD1. Looked up from germline, CDR1 is LNHNV and CDR2 is YYDKDF (reference sequence). CDR3 length: 16 residues. Trimming cost V 0 bases and J 5 bases; bases outside gene matches: 10. DNA of the CDR3: TGTGCCACCAGCAGAGATCTTGGCAGGGGGAGCGACGAGCAGTACTTC. Translation gives CATSRDLGRGSDEQYF. Supplemented by reference TRBV15 and TRBJ2-7, the full variable domain reads DAMVIQNPRYQVTQFGKPVTLSCSQTLNHNVMYWYQQKSSQAPKLLFHYYDKDFNNEADTPDNFQSRRPNTSFCFLDIRSPGLGDTAMYLCATSRDLGRGSDEQYFGPGTRLTVT.

In this sample, this clonotype turned up a few times. This chain connects TRBV10-3 to TRBJ1-5; no clear D gene. V lost 3 bases, J lost 1 base, and 7 bases lay in between. Germline lookup yields CDR1 ENHRY and CDR2 SYGVKD. CDR3 length equals 14 residues. CDR3 sequence: CAISDVGSNQPQHF. The CDR3 bases are TGTGCCATCAGTGACGTGGGAAGCAATCAGCCCCAGCATTTT.

There are many counts of this clonotype. V usage is TRBV27 and J usage is TRBJ2-3; a weak D match, TRBD2 (6 bases). Trimming shortened V by 2 bases and J by 2 bases, and 11 bases separated the two germline ends. The CDR3 consists of 15 residues. The germline V gene has CDR1 MNHEY and CDR2 SMNVEV (reference sequence). CDR3 in DNA: TGTGCCAGCAGTTTAGGAGTAGCGGACACAGATACGCAGTATTTT. This gives the protein CASSLGVADTDTQYF.

This clonotype has more than one count but fewer than ten. V usage is TRBV4-3 and J usage is TRBJ1-3; possible D gene TRBD1, 5 bases. Germline V gene lookup returns CDR1 LGHNA and CDR2 YSLEER. The V end lost 0 bases, the J end lost 2 bases, and 11 bases lay between the germline ends. The CDR3 is 16 residues long. The CDR3 coding sequence is TGCGCCAGCAGCCAAGATGGGGCAGCTACTGGAAACACCATATATTTT. This gives the protein CASSQDGAATGNTIYF.

This chain joins TRBV27 and TRBJ2-4; unclear D gene. V lost 6 bases and J lost 0, with 15 bases in between. CDR3 length: 16 residues. Looked up from germline, CDR1 is MNHEY and CDR2 is SMNVEV (reference sequence). CDR3: CASSPRAVSAKNIQYF. The CDR3 region has the DNA TGTGCCAGCAGCCCTAGGGCAGTTTCAGCCAAAAACATTCAGTACTTC.

This chain connects TRBV7-9 to TRBJ2-1; 11 nucleotides agree with TRBD2. The V gene's germline CDR1 is SEHNR and CDR2 FQNEAQ (reference sequence). J was trimmed by 6 bases and V by 3 bases; bases with no gene match: 4. This CDR3 comprises 15 residues. The CDR3: CASSFSGGAANEQFF. CDR3 coding DNA: TGTGCCAGCAGCTTTAGCGGGGGGGCCGCCAATGAGCAGTTCTTC.

V and J are TRBV7-9 and TRBJ2-7, with 7 bases lining up with TRBD1. CDR3 size: 16 residues. CDR1 and CDR2 (germline): SEHNR, FQNEAQ (reference sequence). The trim removed 5 bases at V and 5 bases at J, leaving 15 bases unmatched. CDR3 protein: CASSPVRGQLNDEQYF. The CDR3 region has the DNA TGTGCCAGCAGCCCCGTCCGGGGACAGCTTAACGACGAGCAGTACTTC.

The chain recombines TRBV4-3 with TRBJ1-1, with D unresolved. V dropped 2 bases and J dropped 4 bases, with 14 bases sitting between them. The CDR3 consists of 15 residues. Germline loops: CDR1 LGHNA, CDR2 YSLEER. CDR3 sequence reads: CASSQWEASGTEAFF. The CDR3 region has the DNA TGCGCCAGCAGCCAATGGGAGGCTAGCGGCACTGAAGCTTTCTTT.

This rearrangement joins TRBV10-3 to TRBJ2-1, with 11 positions matching TRBD2. Germline values: CDR1 ENHRY, CDR2 SYGVKD. This CDR3 is built from 15 residues. The V segment lost 2 bases and the J segment 6 bases; nucleotides outside the gene matches: 3. CDR3 loop: CAISEGLAGPNEQFF. As DNA, the CDR3 is TGTGCCATCAGTGAGGGACTAGCGGGTCCCAATGAGCAGTTCTTC.

To note about this clonotype: A junction end diverges from the germline sequence, so it may reflect a read error. The gene calls are TRBV7-7 and TRBJ2-3; D possibly corresponds to TRBD2 (5 bases). In germline, CDR1 is SSHAT, CDR2 FNYEAQ (reference sequence). This CDR3 contains 16 residues. The CDR3 loop reads CASSPGVPAEGDTQYF. As DNA, the CDR3 is TGTGCTAGCAGCCCCGGGGTTCCGGCCGAGGGAGATACGCAGTATTTT.

This clonotype has a count of ten or more. The chain couples TRBV6-4 to TRBJ2-1; 10 nucleotides agree with TRBD2. The CDR3 has 15 residues. J was trimmed by 7 bases and V by 4 bases; bases with no gene match: 7. The germline gives CDR1 MRHNA, CDR2 SNTAGT. The CDR3 spells CASSGGTSAGNEQFF. The CDR3 DNA reads as TGTGCCAGCAGTGGCGGGACTAGCGCCGGTAATGAGCAGTTCTTC.

This clonotype showed up just a few times. The V gene is TRBV6-5, the J gene TRBJ1-1; D perhaps matches TRBD1 (6 bases). The CDR3 runs 14 residues. The V gene's germline CDR1 is MNHEY and CDR2 SVGAGI. Trimming left V 2 bases short and J 4 bases short, with 11 bases between. The CDR3 DNA sequence: TGTGCCAGCAGTTACGGCGGGGGCACCACTGAAGCTTTCTTT. As protein: CASSYGGGTTEAFF.

The sample holds a few counts of this clonotype. The genes are TRBV11-2 and TRBJ2-1; D remains ambiguous. CDR3 length: 13 residues. Germline V CDR1 and CDR2: SGHAT, FQNNGV. V lost 3 bases, J lost 6 bases, and 9 bases lay in between. The CDR3: CASSFGRTNEQFF. Here the CDR3 DNA reads TGTGCCAGCAGCTTCGGCCGGACCAATGAGCAGTTCTTC.

The chain has TRBV4-3 and TRBJ1-3, with D possibly matching TRBD1 (6 bases). The V end was cut by 3 bases, the J end by 1 base, with 16 bases between. The CDR3 runs 17 residues. Germline V gene sequence: CDR1 LGHNA, CDR2 YSLEER. CDR3: CASSQVTGSRSGNTIYF. The CDR3 region has the DNA TGCGCCAGCAGCCAGGTAACAGGGTCGAGATCTGGAAACACCATATATTTT.

This clonotype was observed a few times. The chain recombines TRBV5-6 with TRBJ2-1; 8 nucleotides match TRBD2. Germline V lookup: CDR1 SGHDT, CDR2 YYEEEE. Trimming at V came to 2 bases and at J to 0 bases, leaving 7 bases not matched to a gene. The CDR3 runs to 17 residues. This CDR3 reads CASSLTSGGPSYNEQFF. Written as DNA, the CDR3 is TGTGCCAGCAGCTTAACTAGCGGCGGGCCCTCCTACAATGAGCAGTTCTTC.

This clonotype showed up just a few times. V usage is TRBV27 and J usage is TRBJ2-2; D not resolved. Germline lookup yields CDR1 MNHEY and CDR2 SMNVEV (reference sequence). Trimming cost V 3 bases and J 2 bases, with 7 bases left between them. CDR3 length: 14 amino acids. The CDR3 protein is CASSFYKNTGELFF. DNA of the CDR3: TGTGCCAGCAGTTTTTACAAAAACACCGGGGAGCTGTTTTTT.

This chain joins TRBV20-1 and TRBJ1-2; D is ambiguous. The CDR3 has 13 residues. Between the trimmed V and J ends, which lost 2 bases and 4 bases, there was a span of 11 bases. CDR1 is DFQATT and CDR2 is SNEGSKA in the germline V gene (reference sequence). The CDR3, as DNA: TGCAGTGCTAGACCCCCGGGGAGCTATGGCTACACCTTC. It yields the protein CSARPPGSYGYTF.

This clonotype was observed a handful of times. The gene calls are TRBV7-9 and TRBJ1-4; 11 positions agree with TRBD1. V dropped 4 bases and J dropped 3; count of bases not matched to a gene: 4. CDR1 SEHNR and CDR2 FQNEAQ come from the germline V gene (reference sequence). The CDR3 consists of 16 residues. The CDR3 DNA reads as TGTGCCAGCAGCTCCGGACAGGGGGCATCTAATGAAAAACTGTTTTTT. This codes for CASSSGQGASNEKLFF.

This sequence joins TRBV28 and TRBJ1-1; D is uncertain. The CDR3 has 11 amino acids. Trimming took off 8 bases at V and 8 bases at J, with 12 bases between the two ends. Germline CDR1 is MDHEN and CDR2 is SYDVKM. The CDR3 coding sequence is TGTGCCAGCTTTTACGCGGGGGAAGCTTTCTTT. As protein: CASFYAGEAFF.

The J gene is TRBJ2-2, the V gene TRBV4-3; 8 bases map to TRBD2. Trimming took 4 bases from V and 4 from J; bases not matched to a gene: 5. This CDR3 comprises 15 residues. CDR1 LGHNA and CDR2 YSLEER come from the germline V gene. DNA for the CDR3: TGCGCCAGCAGCCCCCACGGGGGGGGCACCGGGGAGCTGTTTTTT. Translation: CASSPHGGGTGELFF.

The rearrangement links TRBV29-1 to TRBJ1-1; perhaps TRBD1 as D (6 bases). Trimming stripped 8 bases from V and 7 bases from J, with 14 bases between. Germline V lookup: CDR1 SQVTM, CDR2 ANQGSEA. This CDR3 has 11 amino acids. The CDR3 loop reads CSSRQDIEAFF. The CDR3 DNA reads as TGCAGCTCCCGACAGGACATTGAAGCTTTCTTT.

The chain uses TRBV10-3 and TRBJ2-7; no clear D gene. The length of the CDR3 is 13 residues. V lost 8 bases and J lost 1, with 12 bases in between. Per the germline V gene, CDR1 is ENHRY and CDR2 is SYGVKD. CDR3 residues: CAISSVGSYEQYV. CDR3 sequence (DNA): TGTGCCATCTCGTCCGTCGGGTCCTACGAGCAGTACGTC.